A selection of T cell receptor beta chains follows, all from one sample in a study of T cell clonotyping in hematopoietic cell transplantation. Clones were read by immunoSEQ multiplex PCR, and TCRdb kept only the in-frame ones, dropping some. Among tens of thousands of clones listed, 85% to 95% were seen once. The material was peripheral blood mononuclear cells, obtained before stem cell transplant. The source is a man aged 35 to 55 with chronic myeloid leukemia. Some clones in this sample may be carry-over from other donors' samples. The conserved cysteine and the conserved F or W are not part of the CDR3 here. The order of the fields is V gene, clone size, J gene, CDR3 protein. For some rows the clone size is stated as once, few or many, or as a class when expanded; others skip it.

v_gene: TRBV6-5
abundance: NA
j_gene: TRBJ1-2
CDR3aa: ASSYFRDRGQGYT

v_gene: TRBV7-8
abundance: once
j_gene: TRBJ1-3
CDR3aa: ASSLQSGNTIY

v_gene: TRBV27
abundance: NA
j_gene: TRBJ2-7
CDR3aa: ASSFASSYEQY

v_gene: TRBV6-1
abundance: NA
j_gene: TRBJ2-3
CDR3aa: ASSGSGGGADTQY

v_gene: TRBV5-1
abundance: NA
j_gene: TRBJ1-1
CDR3aa: ASSFARDTEAF

v_gene: TRBV7-9
abundance: NA
j_gene: TRBJ1-3
CDR3aa: ASISGGSSGNTIY

v_gene: TRBV27
abundance: NA
j_gene: TRBJ1-5
CDR3aa: ASSREGSGNQPQH

v_gene: TRBV5-1
abundance: NA
j_gene: TRBJ1-2
CDR3aa: ASSQGQGRSNYGYT

v_gene: TRBV9
abundance: NA
j_gene: TRBJ1-6
CDR3aa: ASSVQGWDSPLH

v_gene: TRBV9
abundance: NA
j_gene: TRBJ1-2
CDR3aa: ASSATVIYGYT

v_gene: TRBV28
abundance: NA
j_gene: TRBJ2-7
CDR3aa: ASREVAGQAEGEQY

v_gene: TRBV20-1
abundance: NA
j_gene: TRBJ1-2
CDR3aa: SARGQGAYT

v_gene: TRBV28
abundance: NA
j_gene: TRBJ2-3
CDR3aa: ASSLGETVTDTQY

v_gene: TRBV5-1
abundance: NA
j_gene: TRBJ1-6
CDR3aa: ASSSSLQVSPLH

v_gene: TRBV7-8
abundance: NA
j_gene: TRBJ1-1
CDR3aa: ASSLASLNTEAF

v_gene: TRBV19
abundance: NA
j_gene: TRBJ1-4
CDR3aa: ASSIYFSGNEKLF

v_gene: TRBV2
abundance: NA
j_gene: TRBJ1-5
CDR3aa: ASTDGGAGNQPQH

v_gene: TRBV28
abundance: NA
j_gene: TRBJ2-7
CDR3aa: ASSLPIPYEQY

v_gene: TRBV5-1
abundance: NA
j_gene: TRBJ2-7
CDR3aa: ASRGTGSGEQY

v_gene: TRBV6-5
abundance: once
j_gene: TRBJ2-7
CDR3aa: ASSSLTGPPYEQY

v_gene: TRBV4-2
abundance: NA
j_gene: TRBJ2-7
CDR3aa: ASSQGVPGQGSNEQY

v_gene: TRBV28
abundance: NA
j_gene: TRBJ2-6
CDR3aa: ASSSVLQGGGANVLT

v_gene: TRBV6-5
abundance: NA
j_gene: TRBJ1-2
CDR3aa: ASSYPGGYT

v_gene: TRBV28
abundance: NA
j_gene: TRBJ1-5
CDR3aa: ASSLDGNQPQH

v_gene: TRBV30
abundance: NA
j_gene: TRBJ2-1
CDR3aa: AWVRRDIYNEQF

v_gene: TRBV2
abundance: NA
j_gene: TRBJ2-7
CDR3aa: ASTTGQDYEQY